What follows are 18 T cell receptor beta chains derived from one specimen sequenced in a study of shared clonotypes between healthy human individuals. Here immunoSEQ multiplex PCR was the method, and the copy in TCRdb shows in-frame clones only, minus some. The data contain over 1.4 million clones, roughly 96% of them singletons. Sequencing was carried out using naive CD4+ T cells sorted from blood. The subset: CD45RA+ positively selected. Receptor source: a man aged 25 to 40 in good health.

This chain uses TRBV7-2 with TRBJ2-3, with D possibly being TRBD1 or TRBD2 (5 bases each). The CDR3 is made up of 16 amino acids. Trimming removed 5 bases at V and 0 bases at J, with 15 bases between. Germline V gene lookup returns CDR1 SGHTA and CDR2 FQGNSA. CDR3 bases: TGTGCCAGCAGCCGGAGGACAAAGGCTAGCACAGATACGCAGTATTTT. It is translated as CASSRRTKASTDTQYF.

CDR3 nucleotide sequence: TGTGCCAGCAGCCGTAGCGGGCTAGCGGTTACCTACGAGCAGTACTTC. This sequence encodes CASSRSGLAVTYEQYF. This sequence joins TRBV11-2 and TRBJ2-7, with 7 bases fitting TRBD2. CDR1 is SGHAT and CDR2 is FQNNGV in the germline V gene. The V segment lost 5 bases and the J segment 2 bases; nucleotides outside the gene matches: 12. The CDR3 length is 16 residues.

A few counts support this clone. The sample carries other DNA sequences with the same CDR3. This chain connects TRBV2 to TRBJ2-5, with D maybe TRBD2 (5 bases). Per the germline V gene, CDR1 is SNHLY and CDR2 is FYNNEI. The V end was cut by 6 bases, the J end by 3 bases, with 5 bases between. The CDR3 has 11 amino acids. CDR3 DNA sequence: TGTGCCAGCAGCGGGGAAGAGACCCAGTACTTC. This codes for CASSGEETQYF.

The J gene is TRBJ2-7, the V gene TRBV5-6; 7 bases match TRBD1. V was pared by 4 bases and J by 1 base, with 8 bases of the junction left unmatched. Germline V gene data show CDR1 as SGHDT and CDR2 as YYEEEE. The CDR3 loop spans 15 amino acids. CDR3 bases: TGTGCCAGCAGCCGTCGACAGGGATGGTCCTACGAGCAGTACTTC. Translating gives CASSRRQGWSYEQYF.

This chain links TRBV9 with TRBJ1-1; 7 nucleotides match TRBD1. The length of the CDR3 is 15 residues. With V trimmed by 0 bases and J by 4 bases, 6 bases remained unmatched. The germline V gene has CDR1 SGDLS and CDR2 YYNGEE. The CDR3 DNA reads TGTGCCAGCAGCGTAGCCGACAGGGTCGTCACTGAAGCTTTCTTT. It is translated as CASSVADRVVTEAFF.

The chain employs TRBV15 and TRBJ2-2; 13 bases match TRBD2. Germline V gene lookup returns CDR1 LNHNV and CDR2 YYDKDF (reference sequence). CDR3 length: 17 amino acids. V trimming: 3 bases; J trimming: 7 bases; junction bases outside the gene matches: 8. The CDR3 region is CATSSVGLAGVVGELFF. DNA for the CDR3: TGTGCCACCAGCAGCGTCGGACTAGCGGGAGTGGTCGGGGAGCTGTTTTTT.

CDR3 loop: CASSLSLGGENIQYF. CDR3 bases: TGTGCCAGCAGCTTAAGTTTAGGGGGGGAAAACATTCAGTACTTC. The chain carries TRBV7-2 and TRBJ2-4; D may be TRBD2 (7 bases). This CDR3 spans 15 amino acids. CDR1 SGHTA and CDR2 FQGNSA come from the germline V gene. V was shortened by 2 bases and J by 5 bases, with 13 bases between the two germline ends.

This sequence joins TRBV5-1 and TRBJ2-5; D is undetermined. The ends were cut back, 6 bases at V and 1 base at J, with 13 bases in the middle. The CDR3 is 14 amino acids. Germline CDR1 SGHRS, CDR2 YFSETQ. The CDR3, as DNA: TGCGCCAGCACCCCAGACCTCCCCCAAGAGACCCAGTACTTC. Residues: CASTPDLPQETQYF.

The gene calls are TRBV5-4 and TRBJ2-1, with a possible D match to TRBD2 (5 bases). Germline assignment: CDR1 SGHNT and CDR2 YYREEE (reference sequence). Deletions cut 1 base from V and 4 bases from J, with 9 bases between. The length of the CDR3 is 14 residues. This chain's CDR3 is CASSLNGVYNEQFF. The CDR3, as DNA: TGTGCCAGCAGCTTGAACGGGGTTTACAATGAGCAGTTCTTC.

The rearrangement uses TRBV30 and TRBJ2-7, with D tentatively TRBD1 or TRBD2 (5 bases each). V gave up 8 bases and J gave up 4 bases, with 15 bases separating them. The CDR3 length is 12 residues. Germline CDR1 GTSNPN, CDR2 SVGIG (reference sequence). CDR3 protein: CALGTYRYEQYF. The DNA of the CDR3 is TGTGCCCTAGGGACCTACAGGTACGAGCAGTACTTC.

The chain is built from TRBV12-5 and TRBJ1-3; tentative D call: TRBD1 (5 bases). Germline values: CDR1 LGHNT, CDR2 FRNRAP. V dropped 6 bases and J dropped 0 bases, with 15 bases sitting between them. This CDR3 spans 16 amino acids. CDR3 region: CASGPGEEVSGNTIYF. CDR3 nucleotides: TGTGCTAGTGGCCCGGGGGAAGAGGTCTCTGGAAACACCATATATTTT.

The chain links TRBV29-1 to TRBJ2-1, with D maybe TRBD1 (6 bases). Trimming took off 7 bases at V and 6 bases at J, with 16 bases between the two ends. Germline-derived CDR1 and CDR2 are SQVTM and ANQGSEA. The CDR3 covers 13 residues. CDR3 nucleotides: TGCAGCGCCGACCGGGACATACTCAATGAGCAGTTCTTC. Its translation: CSADRDILNEQFF.

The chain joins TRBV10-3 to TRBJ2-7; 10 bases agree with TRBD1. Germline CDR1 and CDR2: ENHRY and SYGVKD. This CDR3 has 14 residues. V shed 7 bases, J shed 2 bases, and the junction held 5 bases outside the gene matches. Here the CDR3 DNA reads TGTGCCATCACCAAGACAGGGGGCCCCTACGAGCAGTACTTC. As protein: CAITKTGGPYEQYF.

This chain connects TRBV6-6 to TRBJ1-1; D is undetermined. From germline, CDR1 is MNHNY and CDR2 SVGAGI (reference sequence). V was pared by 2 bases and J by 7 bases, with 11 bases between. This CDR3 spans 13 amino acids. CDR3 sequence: CASSYVGQLEAFF. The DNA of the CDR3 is TGTGCCAGCAGTTACGTGGGTCAGCTTGAAGCTTTCTTT.

The CDR3 region has the DNA TGTGCCAGCTCACCACGGGGAGCCTACAATGAGCAGTTCTTC. This codes for CASSPRGAYNEQFF. The chain combines TRBV18 with TRBJ2-1, with a tentative D call TRBD2 (5 bases). The germline V and J ends were trimmed by 1 base and 2 bases, with 6 bases remaining between them. The germline V gene has CDR1 KGHSH and CDR2 LQKENI. This CDR3 has 14 residues.

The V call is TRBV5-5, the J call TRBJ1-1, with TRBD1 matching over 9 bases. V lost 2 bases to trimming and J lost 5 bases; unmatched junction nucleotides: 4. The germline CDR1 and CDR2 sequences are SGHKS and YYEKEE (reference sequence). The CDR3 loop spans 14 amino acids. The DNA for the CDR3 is TGTGCCAGCAGCTTACAGGGGGCCGGGACTGAAGCTTTCTTT. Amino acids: CASSLQGAGTEAFF. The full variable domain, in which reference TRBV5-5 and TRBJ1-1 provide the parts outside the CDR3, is DAGVTQSPTHLIKTRGQQVTLRCSPISGHKSVSWYQQVLGQGPQFIFQYYEKEERGRGNFPDRFSARQFPNYSSELNVNALLLGDSALYLCASSLQGAGTEAFFGQGTRLTVV.

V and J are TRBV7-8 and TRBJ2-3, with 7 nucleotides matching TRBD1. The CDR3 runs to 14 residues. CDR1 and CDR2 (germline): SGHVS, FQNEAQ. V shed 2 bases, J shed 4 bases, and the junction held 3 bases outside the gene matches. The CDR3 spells CASSLNRGPDTQYF. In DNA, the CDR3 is TGTGCCAGCAGCTTAAACAGGGGACCAGATACGCAGTATTTT.

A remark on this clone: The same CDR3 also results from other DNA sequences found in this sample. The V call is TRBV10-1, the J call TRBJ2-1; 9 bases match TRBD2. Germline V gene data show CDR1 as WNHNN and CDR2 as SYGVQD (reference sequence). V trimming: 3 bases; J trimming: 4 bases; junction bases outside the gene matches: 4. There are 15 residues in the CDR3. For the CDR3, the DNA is TGCGCCAGCAGTGACGAGACTAGCGGATACAATGAGCAGTTCTTC. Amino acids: CASSDETSGYNEQFF.